These T cell receptor beta chains were read from a single sample in a study of blood T cell repertoires in COVID-19. Profiling relied on immunoSEQ multiplex PCR, and the TCRdb table lists in-frame clones only, not all of them. The table lists approximately 170,000 clones, approximately 80% of them singletons. The sample consisted of peripheral blood. Receptors were obtained from an older man who had recovered from COVID-19. Each CDR3 is given with its conserved first and last residue. A D gene is named only where the DNA matches it firmly. The listing skips clone size in some rows; elsewhere it reads once, few, many or a size class.

TRBD1	TRBJ2-7	.	TRBV6-5	TGTGCCAGCAGACCCGGGACAGGGAGCTACGAGCAGTACTTC	CASRPGTGSYEQYF
TRBD2	TRBJ2-1	.	TRBV11-3	TGTGCCAGCAGCTTAGAACTAGCGGGAGCATCTTACAATGAGCAGTTCTTC	CASSLELAGASYNEQFF
.	TRBJ2-3	.	TRBV6-5	TGTGCCAGCAGCCAACAACAGGGTGTAGATACGCAGTATTTT	CASSQQQGVDTQYF
.	TRBJ2-7	once	TRBV10-2	TGCGCCAGCAGTGAGCTAGCTACCTACGAGCAGTACTTC	CASSELATYEQYF
TRBD2	TRBJ2-1	.	TRBV18	TGTGCCAGCTCACCACAGGCCGGGACTAGCGGTTCCTACAATGAGCAGTTCTTC	CASSPQAGTSGSYNEQFF
TRBD2	TRBJ2-2	.	TRBV25-1	TGTGCCAGCAGGGAGACTAGCTCCCGGGTTAACACCGGGGAGCTGTTTTTT	CASRETSSRVNTGELFF
.	TRBJ1-5	once	TRBV5-6	TGTGCCAGCAGCTTGGGTATGGCAGGGGAAAATCAGCCCCAGCATTTT	CASSLGMAGENQPQHF
TRBD1	TRBJ1-5	.	TRBV28	TGTGCCAGCAGTTTCTCCACACAGGGGAACAATCAGCCCCAGCATTTT	CASSFSTQGNNQPQHF
TRBD1	TRBJ2-7	.	TRBV6-5	TGTGCCAGCAGTTACGGGACAGGGGGCATCTACGAGCAGTACTTC	CASSYGTGGIYEQYF
.	TRBJ2-7	.	TRBV20-1	TGCAGTGCTAGTGCGGACAGTTTGGGCTACGAGCAGTACTTC	CSASADSLGYEQYF
TRBD2	TRBJ2-1	.	TRBV20-1	TGCAGTGCTAGTCCTAGCGGGATCTACAATGAGCAGTTCTTC	CSASPSGIYNEQFF
TRBD2	TRBJ2-1	.	TRBV19	TGTGCCAGCGAGAACGGACTAGCATACAATGAGCAGTTCTTC	CASENGLAYNEQFF
TRBD1	TRBJ2-5	.	TRBV7-9	TGTGCCAGCAGCAGGTGGACAGGGGACGAGACCCAGTACTTC	CASSRWTGDETQYF
TRBD2	TRBJ2-1	many	TRBV19	TGTGCCAGCGGGGGACTAGCGGGAGTTAGTGAGCAGTTCTTC	CASGGLAGVSEQFF
.	TRBJ2-7	.	TRBV6-2/TRBV6-3	TGTGCCAGCAGTCCCGATCCAGACTCGCAGTACTTC	CASSPDPDSQYF
TRBD1	TRBJ2-3	.	TRBV11-3	TGTGCCAGCAGCCCGGGACAGCAAGGAGATACGCAGTATTTT	CASSPGQQGDTQYF
.	TRBJ1-4	.	TRBV19	TGTGCCAGTAGTAACGGCCCGGGGGAAAAACTGTTTTTT	CASSNGPGEKLFF